This entry describes one T cell receptor beta chain. Ages ranged from about 18 to 100 years, with residence in some 25 US areas. The source of the sample is a study of blood T cell repertoires in COVID-19. Data came from immunoSEQ multiplex PCR; TCRdb stores just in-frame clones and leaves some out. The repertoire holds some 230,000 clones, roughly nine tenths seen once, with 3% to 4% in the top ten. CDR1 is LGHDT, CDR2 YNNKEL, per germline (reference sequence). The CDR3 totals 16 residues. The junction had 5 bases not matched to a gene; V was cut back by 2 bases and J by 4 bases. This receptor was taken from a woman aged 18-29 years in a cohort exposed to, infected with or recovered from COVID-19 (not recorded which). The sample taken for sequencing was PBMCs or T cells enriched from blood (not recorded which). The chain is built from TRBV3-1 (or the pseudogene TRBV3-2) and TRBJ2-7; 13 positions match TRBD2. CDR3 sequence reads: CASSQRGLAGAYEQYF. The CDR3 region has the DNA TGTGCCAGCAGCCAACGAGGACTAGCGGGAGCTTACGAGCAGTACTTC.